These 28 T cell receptor beta chains were sequenced from one sample in a study of cytomegalovirus exposure and HLA in healthy donors. Vbeta (60) and Jbeta (13) primers were used in the PCR. TCRdb keeps only in-frame clones here, not all; method: immunoSEQ multiplex PCR. The table records approximately 170,000 clones, roughly 83% of them present only once. Sequenced sample: PBMCs. These receptors came from a boy aged 2 to 10 in good health and CMV-seronegative.

The chain uses TRBV6-6 and TRBJ2-1, with a possible D match to TRBD2 (6 bases). CDR1 is MNHNY and CDR2 is SVGAGI in the germline V gene (reference sequence). This CDR3 region has 13 residues. V gave up 7 bases and J gave up 6 bases, with 13 bases separating them. The CDR3 nucleotides read TGTGCCAGCATGGGCGGGAAACTCAATGAGCAGTTCTTC. Its translation is CASMGGKLNEQFF.

The chain joins TRBV5-6 to TRBJ1-1; D gene ambiguous. Germline CDR1 reads SGHDT; CDR2 reads YYEEEE. The CDR3 is 14 amino acids. The V and J ends lost 0 bases and 11 bases respectively, with 17 bases between them. The DNA of the CDR3 is TGTGCCAGCAGCTTGGCCCCACAGTTAGTGGGCGCTTTCTTT. Protein sequence: CASSLAPQLVGAFF.

This clone came up a few times. V is TRBV9 and J is TRBJ2-5; 8 nucleotides agree with TRBD2. The junction had 8 bases not matched to a gene; V was cut back by 0 bases and J by 4 bases. Germline assignment: CDR1 SGDLS and CDR2 YYNGEE. The CDR3 consists of 16 residues. The CDR3 spells CASSVGATSDGETQYF. In nucleotides, the CDR3 is TGTGCCAGCAGCGTAGGTGCGACTAGCGATGGAGAGACCCAGTACTTC.

This chain uses TRBV18 with TRBJ2-5; 8 bases agree with TRBD1. V was clipped by 3 bases and J by 2 bases; unmatched bases: 5. Per the germline V gene, CDR1 is KGHSH and CDR2 is LQKENI. CDR3 length: 15 amino acids. The CDR3 protein is CASSPGTGFQETQYF. DNA for the CDR3: TGTGCCAGCTCACCCGGGACAGGTTTTCAAGAGACCCAGTACTTC. The full variable domain, in which reference TRBV18 and TRBJ2-5 provide the parts outside the CDR3, is NAGVMQNPRHLVRRRGQEARLRCSPMKGHSHVYWYRQLPEEGLKFMVYLQKENIIDESGMPKERFSAEFPKEGPSILRIQQVVRGDSAAYFCASSPGTGFQETQYFGPGTRLLVL.

The chain recombines TRBV13 with TRBJ2-6, with 10 bases aligning to TRBD2. V dropped 5 bases and J dropped 0; count of bases not matched to a gene: 4. The length of the CDR3 is 17 residues. Germline CDR1 and CDR2: PRHDT and FYEKMQ (reference sequence). DNA for the CDR3: TGTGCCAGCAGCCTACTAGCGGGGAGCTCTGGGGCCAACGTCCTGACTTTC. Protein product: CASSLLAGSSGANVLTF.

In nucleotides, the CDR3 is TGTGCCAGCAGCGACCTGACGGGGGGCTCCTACGAGCAGTACGTC. Encoded protein: CASSDLTGGSYEQYV. The chain recombines TRBV5-6 with TRBJ2-7; 7 nucleotides agree with TRBD2. The CDR3 has 15 residues. Germline V gene data show CDR1 as SGHDT and CDR2 as YYEEEE. The J segment lost 0 bases and the V segment lost 4 bases, leaving 7 bases of the junction unmatched.

V usage is TRBV5-4 and J usage is TRBJ2-3; 10 bases line up with TRBD2. The V gene end was trimmed by 0 bases and the J gene end by 2 bases; junction bases not matched to a gene: 6. The CDR3 totals 17 residues. Germline lookup yields CDR1 SGHNT and CDR2 YYREEE (reference sequence). The DNA of the CDR3 is TGTGCCAGCAGCTTGGGTCCTCTAGCGGGGGTCACAGATACGCAGTATTTT. Translated, it gives CASSLGPLAGVTDTQYF.

This chain joins TRBV6-6 and TRBJ1-1, with TRBD1 identical over 9 bases. The junction had 9 bases not matched to a gene; V was cut back by 6 bases and J by 4 bases. Germline V gene data show CDR1 as MNHNY and CDR2 as SVGAGI (reference sequence). CDR3 length: 15 residues. The CDR3 is CASSSRDREVTEAFF. The CDR3 region has the DNA TGTGCCAGCAGCTCCCGGGACAGGGAGGTCACTGAAGCTTTCTTT.

This chain connects TRBV7-9 to TRBJ2-1, with a tentative D call TRBD1 (5 bases). CDR3 size: 13 residues. CDR1 is SEHNR and CDR2 is FQNEAQ in the germline V gene (reference sequence). V gave up 5 bases and J gave up 3 bases, with 8 bases separating them. This chain's CDR3 is CASSRQGYNEQFF. For the CDR3, the DNA is TGTGCCAGCAGCCGGCAGGGCTACAATGAGCAGTTCTTC. The variable domain in full, with the rest retrieved from reference TRBV7-9 and TRBJ2-1, is DTGVSQNPRHKITKRGQNVTFRCDPISEHNRLYWYRQTLGQGPEFLTYFQNEAQLEKSRLLSDRFSAERPKGSFSTLEIQRTEQGDSAMYLCASSRQGYNEQFFGPGTRLTVL.

The V call is TRBV4-2, the J call TRBJ2-3; the match to TRBD2 covers 9 bases. Germline loops: CDR1 LGHNA, CDR2 YNFKEQ. The junction had 20 bases not matched to a gene; V was cut back by 1 base and J by 3 bases. CDR3 size: 21 residues. The CDR3 is CASSQGAASGIWYGWTDTQYF. Written as DNA, the CDR3 is TGTGCCAGCAGCCAAGGGGCCGCTAGCGGGATCTGGTATGGATGGACAGATACGCAGTATTTT.

J is TRBJ1-1 and V is TRBV5-4; D might be TRBD1 (6 bases). Germline V gene sequence: CDR1 SGHNT, CDR2 YYREEE (reference sequence). This CDR3 is built from 14 residues. V was cut by 3 bases and J by 6 bases, with 15 bases left in between. CDR3 nucleotide sequence: TGTGCCAGCAGCTGGGAGGGGGGTAACTCTGAAGCTTTCTTT. This encodes CASSWEGGNSEAFF.

V usage is TRBV2 and J usage is TRBJ1-2; 9 nucleotides match TRBD1. This CDR3 is 12 amino acids long. V dropped 2 bases and J dropped 8; count of bases not matched to a gene: 0. The V gene's germline CDR1 is SNHLY and CDR2 FYNNEI. The CDR3 reads CASSETGGGYTF. CDR3 sequence (DNA): TGTGCCAGCAGTGAAACAGGGGGCGGCTACACCTTC.

This chain's CDR3 is CASRQGGSNQPQHF. The CDR3 region has the DNA TGTGCCAGCAGACAGGGCGGTAGCAATCAGCCCCAGCATTTT. V is TRBV25-1 and J is TRBJ1-5; D possibly corresponds to TRBD1 (6 bases). Between the trimmed V and J ends, which lost 6 bases and 0 bases, there was a span of 9 bases. The CDR3 loop spans 14 amino acids. Germline CDR1 is MGHDK and CDR2 is SYGVNS.

The chain links TRBV5-6 to TRBJ1-3, with D uncertain. Germline V gene data show CDR1 as SGHDT and CDR2 as YYEEEE. The CDR3 runs 15 residues. V was clipped by 0 bases and J by 1 base, with 8 bases between them. CDR3 region: CASSLEGLSGNTIYF. CDR3 nucleotides: TGTGCCAGCAGCTTGGAAGGACTGTCTGGAAACACCATATATTTT.

The chain has TRBV13 and TRBJ1-3; 9 nucleotides align to TRBD1. Germline-derived CDR1 and CDR2 are PRHDT and FYEKMQ (reference sequence). This CDR3 comprises 14 residues. The ends lost 4 bases at V and 4 bases at J; junction bases unmatched: 2. DNA for the CDR3: TGTGCCAGCAGCTATGGACAGGGGGGAAACACCATATATTTT. This encodes CASSYGQGGNTIYF. The entire variable domain, with the rest obtained from reference TRBV13 and TRBJ1-3, is as follows: AAGVIQSPRHLIKEKRETATLKCYPIPRHDTVYWYQQGPGQDPQFLISFYEKMQSDKGSIPDRFSAQQFSDYHSELNMSSLELGDSALYFCASSYGQGGNTIYFGEGSWLTVV.

The genes are TRBV9 and TRBJ1-4; D possibly corresponds to TRBD1 (5 bases). The V gene's germline CDR1 is SGDLS and CDR2 YYNGEE. V lost 0 bases to trimming and J lost 5 bases, with 11 bases between them. The CDR3 has 15 amino acids. The CDR3 loop reads CASSVAAGRNEKLFF. Written as DNA, the CDR3 is TGTGCCAGCAGCGTAGCGGCGGGACGAAATGAAAAACTGTTTTTT. The whole variable domain, filled in from reference TRBV9 and TRBJ1-4, reads DSGVTQTPKHLITATGQRVTLRCSPRSGDLSVYWYQQSLDQGLQFLIQYYNGEERAKGNILERFSAQQFPDLHSELNLSSLELGDSALYFCASSVAAGRNEKLFFGSGTQLSVL.

The rearrangement joins TRBV7-9 to TRBJ2-7, with D uncertain. Per germline, CDR1 SEHNR and CDR2 FQNEAQ (reference sequence). V was pared by 4 bases and J by 2 bases, with 15 bases between. CDR3 size: 15 residues. The CDR3 region is CASSSQVSLPYEQYF. For the CDR3, the DNA is TGTGCCAGCAGCTCCCAGGTTTCCCTTCCCTACGAGCAGTACTTC.

This sequence joins TRBV2 and TRBJ1-5; TRBD1 matches at 7 bases. CDR3 length: 16 amino acids. CDR1 is SNHLY and CDR2 is FYNNEI in the germline V gene. The V segment lost 8 bases and the J segment 1 base; nucleotides outside the gene matches: 11. CDR3 bases: TGTGCCAGCTCCCGAAACCTGGGACAGAGCAATCAGCCCCAGCATTTT. Translated: CASSRNLGQSNQPQHF.

The rearrangement uses TRBV29-1 and TRBJ2-2; D is perhaps TRBD1 (6 bases). The CDR3 runs 13 residues. Germline V CDR1 and CDR2: SQVTM, ANQGSEA. V gave up 4 bases and J gave up 6 bases, with 12 bases separating them. CDR3 protein: CSVAQGQSGELFF. CDR3 nucleotide sequence: TGCAGCGTTGCCCAGGGGCAGTCCGGGGAGCTGTTTTTT.

As concerns this clone: Its ends do not fully match the called genes, so a read error is possible. This chain joins TRBV6-6 and TRBJ1-6, with 7 bases that match TRBD1. The CDR3 runs 16 residues. The V gene's germline CDR1 is MNHNY and CDR2 SVGAGI (reference sequence). CDR3: CASSYSPGQSLWPPVF. CDR3 bases: TGTGCCAGCAGTTACTCTCCGGGACAGTCCCTTTGGCCCCCCGTCTTT.

The chain uses TRBV6-5 and TRBJ2-7, with D perhaps TRBD1 (5 bases). V gave up 2 bases and J gave up 0 bases, with 8 bases separating them. In germline, CDR1 is MNHEY, CDR2 SVGAGI. This CDR3 comprises 14 residues. The CDR3 DNA follows: TGTGCCAGCAGTTACGGGGCCTCCTCCTACGAGCAGTACTTC. Encoded protein: CASSYGASSYEQYF.

The chain employs TRBV6-5 and TRBJ1-2; D perhaps matches TRBD1 (5 bases). This CDR3 is 15 amino acids long. Germline CDR1 is MNHEY and CDR2 is SVGAGI. V lost 2 bases and J 0 bases, leaving 10 bases between the germline ends. CDR3 loop: CASSYGQGTNYGYTF. The CDR3 region has the DNA TGTGCCAGCAGTTACGGTCAGGGCACTAACTATGGCTACACCTTC.

The rearrangement links TRBV14 to TRBJ2-1; no reliable D call. CDR1 is SGHDN and CDR2 is FVKESK in the germline V gene. The CDR3 covers 18 residues. V lost 0 bases to trimming and J lost 2 bases, with 17 bases between them. The CDR3 nucleotides read TGTGCCAGCAGCCAAGATCAATATGGGCCCCTGCCCTACAATGAGCAGTTCTTC. Protein sequence: CASSQDQYGPLPYNEQFF.

In this sample, this clone turned up a few times. The rearrangement links TRBV7-9 to TRBJ2-7, with 8 nucleotides matching TRBD2. Germline V gene data show CDR1 as SEHNR and CDR2 as FQNEAQ (reference sequence). The CDR3 runs to 14 residues. V shed 6 bases, J shed 2 bases, and the junction held 6 bases outside the gene matches. CDR3 bases: TGTGCCAGCAGTCCCGGGACTAGTACCTACGAGCAGTACTTC. Its translation is CASSPGTSTYEQYF.

This clone appeared once. The chain has TRBV30 and TRBJ2-6, with no clear D. The CDR3 loop spans 14 amino acids. Germline CDR1 and CDR2: GTSNPN and SVGIG (reference sequence). V lost 2 bases to trimming and J lost 0 bases, with 5 bases between them. The CDR3 nucleotides are TGTGCCTGGAGTCTCTCCTCTGGGGCCAACGTCCTGACTTTC. It codes for CAWSLSSGANVLTF.

The chain carries TRBV7-8 and TRBJ1-6; 7 bases match TRBD1. The CDR3 is 16 amino acids. The germline V gene has CDR1 SGHVS and CDR2 FQNEAQ. J was trimmed by 7 bases and V by 1 base; bases with no gene match: 7. This CDR3 reads CASSLGGGFGNSPLHF. The CDR3 DNA reads as TGTGCCAGCAGCTTAGGAGGGGGCTTTGGGAATTCACCCCTCCACTTT. Based on the CDR3 plus reference TRBV7-8 and TRBJ1-6, the full variable domain is GAGVSQSPRYKVAKRGQDVALRCDPISGHVSLFWYQQALGQGPEFLTYFQNEAQLDKSGLPSDRFFAERPEGSVSTLKIQRTQQEDSAVYLCASSLGGGFGNSPLHFGNGTRLTVT.

V and J are TRBV30 and TRBJ1-2; 12 bases match TRBD1. CDR1 and CDR2 from the germline V gene are GTSNPN and SVGIG (reference sequence). V gave up 7 bases and J gave up 4 bases; unmatched junction bases: 4. The CDR3 consists of 13 residues. The CDR3 nucleotides read TGTGCCTTCGGGACAGGGGGCGGCTATGGCTACACCTTC. Residues: CAFGTGGGYGYTF. Variable domain in full (rest from reference TRBV30 and TRBJ1-2): SQTIHQWPATLVQPVGSPLSLECTVEGTSNPNLYWYRQAAGRGLQLLFYSVGIGQISSEVPQNLSASRPQDRQFILSSKKLLLSDSGFYLCAFGTGGGYGYTFGSGTRLTVV.

This clone was seen a single time. Different DNA sequences within this sample yield the same CDR3. V and J are TRBV27 and TRBJ1-1; 8 nucleotides agree with TRBD1. Germline assignment: CDR1 MNHEY and CDR2 SMNVEV (reference sequence). Trimming cost V 5 bases and J 4 bases; bases outside gene matches: 6. The CDR3 covers 14 residues. The CDR3 protein is CASSPRQGSTEAFF. CDR3 bases: TGTGCCAGCAGTCCTCGACAGGGGAGCACTGAAGCTTTCTTT.